This T cell receptor beta chain appears in the sequencing data of a study of early T cells in non-severe SARS-CoV-2 infection. On the study more broadly: Sequencing was performed on bulk RNA from unsorted whole blood, leaving chains unpaired.

For this clonotype: Antigen specificity is unknown.

Individual cDNA molecules were tagged with unique molecular identifiers. From the 5' RACE reads, TCRdb called clonotypes with MiXCR, one entry per CDR3 protein. The sample shows about 89,000 distinct CDR3 sequences, approximately 17% of them seen only once. Germline CDR1 reads MGHRA; CDR2 reads YSYEKL. Trimming cost V 4 bases and J 2 bases, with 9 bases left between them. The CDR3 sequence is 13 residues long. Overall study results and limits: A preference for anti-spike CD8 responses marked VDJdb matching, which missed private and CD4 specificities.

Material: whole blood, obtained at baseline. This receptor was obtained from an adult who was a healthcare worker with PCR-confirmed SARS-CoV-2 infection or an uninfected control (not recorded which). This rearrangement joins TRBV4-1 to TRBJ2-7, with D possibly matching TRBD1 (6 bases). The CDR3 loop is CASSPRDTYEQYF. The CDR3 DNA reads TGCGCCAGCAGCCCTCGGGACACCTACGAGCAGTACTTC.